The 4 T cell receptor beta chains presented below share a single source sample, sequenced in a study of siplizumab effects on memory and regulatory T cells. Libraries were prepared by immunoSEQ multiplex PCR; TCRdb keeps only in-frame clonotypes and omits some of them. The sample gives approximately 100,000 clones, roughly 93% of which show up once; around 0.16% is in the top ten. The sequenced material came from non-Treg CD4+ T cells sorted from blood. These receptors all come from a human donor in good health.

The chain joins TRBV10-1 to TRBJ2-2; weak D call: TRBD1 (5 bases). V was cut by 0 bases and J by 0 bases, with 17 bases left in between. There are 19 residues in the CDR3. The V gene's germline CDR1 is WNHNN and CDR2 SYGVQD (reference sequence). DNA of the CDR3: TGCGCCAGCAGTGAGTCGGGGCAGGGCAAATTCTCGAACACCGGGGAGCTGTTTTTT. This gives the protein CASSESGQGKFSNTGELFF.

This chain links TRBV30 with TRBJ2-7, with D tentatively TRBD2 (6 bases). This CDR3 spans 13 amino acids. CDR1 GTSNPN and CDR2 SVGIG come from the germline V gene (reference sequence). V lost 0 bases and J lost 7, with 13 bases in between. CDR3 amino acids: CAWSVGGEEEQYF. Written as DNA, the CDR3 is TGTGCCTGGAGTGTCGGAGGGGAAGAGGAGCAGTACTTC.

The rearrangement links TRBV28 to TRBJ2-1; TRBD1 matches at 9 bases. Losses at the gene ends were 6 bases for V and 4 bases for J; bases not matched to a gene: 10. The CDR3 loop spans 16 amino acids. In germline, CDR1 is MDHEN, CDR2 SYDVKM. The chain's CDR3 is CASSQPGQGLYNEQFF. CDR3 in DNA: TGTGCCAGCAGCCAGCCCGGACAGGGGCTTTACAATGAGCAGTTCTTC.

The chain has TRBV7-9 and TRBJ1-1, with 8 bases matching TRBD1. The germline gives CDR1 SEHNR, CDR2 FQNEAQ (reference sequence). The CDR3 extends over 16 amino acids. After removal of 7 bases from V and 4 bases from J, the junction contained 14 bases not matched to a gene. For the CDR3, the DNA is TGTGCCAGCACCCCTCCGTCCAGGGGGCGGATCACTGAAGCTTTCTTT. Its protein is CASTPPSRGRITEAFF.